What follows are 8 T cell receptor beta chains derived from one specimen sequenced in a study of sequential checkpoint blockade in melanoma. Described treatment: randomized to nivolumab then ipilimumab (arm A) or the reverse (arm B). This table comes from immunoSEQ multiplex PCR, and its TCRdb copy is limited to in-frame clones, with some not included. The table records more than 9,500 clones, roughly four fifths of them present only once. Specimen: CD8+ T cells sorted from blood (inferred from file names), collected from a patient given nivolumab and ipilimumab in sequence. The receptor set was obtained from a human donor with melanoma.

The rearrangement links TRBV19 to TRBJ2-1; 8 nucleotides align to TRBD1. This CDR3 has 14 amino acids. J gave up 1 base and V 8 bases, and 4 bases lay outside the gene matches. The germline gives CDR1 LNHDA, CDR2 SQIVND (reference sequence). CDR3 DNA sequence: TGTGCCAGTGGTACAGGGGGGTCCTACAATGAGCAGTTCTTC. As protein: CASGTGGSYNEQFF.

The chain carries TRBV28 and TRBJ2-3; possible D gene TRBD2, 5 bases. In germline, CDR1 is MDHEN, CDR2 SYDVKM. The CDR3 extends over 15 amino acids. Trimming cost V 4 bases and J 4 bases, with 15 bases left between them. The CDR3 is CASSSGLHVSDTQYF. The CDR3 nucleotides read TGTGCCAGCAGTTCCGGACTCCACGTATCAGATACGCAGTATTTT.

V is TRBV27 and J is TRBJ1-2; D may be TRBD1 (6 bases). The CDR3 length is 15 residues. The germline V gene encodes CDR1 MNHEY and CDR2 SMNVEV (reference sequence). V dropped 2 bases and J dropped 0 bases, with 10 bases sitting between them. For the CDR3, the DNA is TGTGCCAGCAGTTTAGTAGGACAGTCTAACTATGGCTACACCTTC. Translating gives CASSLVGQSNYGYTF.

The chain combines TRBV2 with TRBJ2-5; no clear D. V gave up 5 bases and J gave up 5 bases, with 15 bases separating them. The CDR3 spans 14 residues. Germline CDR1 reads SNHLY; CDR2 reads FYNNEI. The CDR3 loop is CASSTRPPWETQYF. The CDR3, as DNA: TGTGCCAGCAGTACTCGTCCCCCATGGGAGACCCAGTACTTC.

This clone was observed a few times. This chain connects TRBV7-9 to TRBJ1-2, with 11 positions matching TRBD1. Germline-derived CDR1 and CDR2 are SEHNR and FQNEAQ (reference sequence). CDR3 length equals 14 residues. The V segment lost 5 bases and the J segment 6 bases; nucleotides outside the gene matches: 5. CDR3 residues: CASSLGTGGDGYTF. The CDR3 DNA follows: TGTGCCAGCAGCCTAGGGACAGGGGGTGATGGCTACACCTTC.

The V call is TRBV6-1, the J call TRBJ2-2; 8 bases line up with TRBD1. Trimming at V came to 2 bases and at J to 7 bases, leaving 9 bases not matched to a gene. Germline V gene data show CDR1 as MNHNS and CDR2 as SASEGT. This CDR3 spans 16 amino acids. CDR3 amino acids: CASSELRTGGIGELFF. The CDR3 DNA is TGTGCCAGCAGTGAACTTAGAACAGGGGGAATCGGGGAGCTGTTTTTT.

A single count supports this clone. CDR3 DNA: TGTGCCAGCAGCTTAGATCCCGTCTATGGCTACACCTTC. Protein product: CASSLDPVYGYTF. The V call is TRBV7-9, the J call TRBJ1-2, with no clear D. This CDR3 comprises 13 residues. CDR1 SEHNR and CDR2 FQNEAQ come from the germline V gene (reference sequence). Deletions cut 1 base from V and 4 bases from J, with 7 bases between.

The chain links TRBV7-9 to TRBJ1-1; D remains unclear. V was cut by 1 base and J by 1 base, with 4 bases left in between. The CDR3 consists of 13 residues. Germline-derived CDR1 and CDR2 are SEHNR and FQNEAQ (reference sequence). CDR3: CASSLGQNTEAFF. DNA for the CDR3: TGTGCCAGCAGCTTAGGGCAGAACACTGAAGCTTTCTTT.